The 2 T cell receptor beta chains listed next were all sequenced from one sample in a study of shared clonotypes between healthy human individuals. Clones were read by immunoSEQ multiplex PCR, and TCRdb kept only the in-frame ones, dropping some. The table records some 1,400,000 clones, 95% to 97% of them present only once. Source material: naive CD4+ T cells sorted from blood. The subset: CD45RA+ positively selected. These receptors all stem from a young man in good health.

This chain joins TRBV7-9 and TRBJ1-2; tentatively, D is TRBD1 (6 bases). The CDR3 consists of 13 residues. Germline lookup yields CDR1 SEHNR and CDR2 FQNEAQ (reference sequence). V dropped 9 bases and J dropped 3 bases, with 14 bases sitting between them. CDR3 in DNA: TGTGCCAGTACCCTCGGGGGCCACTATGGCTACACCTTC. Its translation is CASTLGGHYGYTF.

The gene calls are TRBV19 and TRBJ1-5; 8 bases line up with TRBD1. Germline assignment: CDR1 LNHDA and CDR2 SQIVND (reference sequence). This CDR3 is built from 15 residues. Trimming cost V 0 bases and J 6 bases; bases outside gene matches: 4. The CDR3 spells CASSIDRQGTQPQHF. CDR3 nucleotides: TGTGCCAGTAGTATAGACCGACAGGGGACTCAGCCCCAGCATTTT.